These 20 T cell receptor beta chains were sequenced from one sample in a study of blood T cells in healthy people across ages. A J-beta primer mix and a sample-barcoded 5' primer were used in a second PCR of about 7 to 12 cycles. TCRdb reprocessed the 5' RACE reads via MiXCR and lists one record per CDR3 protein. The sample consists of just under 900,000 distinct CDR3 sequences, more than 25% of them appearing once. The sequenced sample consisted of blood. The receptors were sampled from a woman at least 80 years old in good health.

In this sample, this clonotype turned up once. This chain uses TRBV20-1 with TRBJ2-1, with D possibly being TRBD1 (6 bases). V lost 4 bases, J lost 0 bases, and 10 bases lay in between. The CDR3 has 14 residues. CDR1 is DFQATT, CDR2 SNEGSKA, per germline (reference sequence). CDR3 sequence reads: CSANRDGSYNEQFF. The CDR3 bases are TGCAGTGCTAACAGGGACGGCTCCTACAATGAGCAGTTCTTC.

Concerning this clonotype itself: This may be a read error, as it is one base from a much larger clone. V usage is TRBV20-1 and J usage is TRBJ2-5, with 8 bases aligning to TRBD1. The end of the DNA aligns better with TRBJ2-1, so the J call may be wrong. This CDR3 has 15 residues. Germline CDR1 DFQATT, CDR2 SNEGSKA (reference sequence). The CDR3 loop reads CSASRTGPPQETQFF. CDR3 in DNA: TGCAGTGCTAGCAGGACAGGGCCTCCCCAAGAGACCCAGTTCTTC.

The V call is TRBV12-3 or TRBV12-4, the J call TRBJ2-1, with TRBD1 matching over 8 bases. J lost 6 bases, V lost 6 bases, and 4 bases had no gene match. The CDR3 sequence is 13 residues long. CDR3 DNA sequence: TGTGCCAGCAGAGGACAGGGAAGCAATGAGCAGTTCTTC. Its protein product is CASRGQGSNEQFF.

This clonotype showed up just a few times. This chain joins TRBV7-2 and TRBJ2-7, with 9 bases aligning to TRBD2. Unmatched junction bases numbered 14, after V lost 2 bases and J lost 12 bases. Germline CDR1 reads SGHTA; CDR2 reads FQGNSA. CDR3 size: 15 residues. The CDR3, as DNA: TGTGCCAGCAGCTTATCCGGACTAGCGACGGAATGGCGGTACTTC. Translating it yields CASSLSGLATEWRYF.

The rearrangement uses TRBV2 and TRBJ1-2, with 7 nucleotides matching TRBD1. The germline V gene encodes CDR1 SNHLY and CDR2 FYNNEI. CDR3 length: 12 amino acids. The V gene end was trimmed by 6 bases and the J gene end by 8 bases; junction bases not matched to a gene: 6. The CDR3 reads CASRADRNGYTF. CDR3 DNA: TGTGCCAGCAGAGCGGACAGGAACGGCTACACCTTC.

This clonotype was recorded at least ten times. The CDR3 loop reads CASSFRSSREGYTF. The CDR3, as DNA: TGTGCCAGCAGTTTCCGCTCCTCAAGGGAGGGCTACACCTTC. The chain uses TRBV27 and TRBJ1-2, with D hard to call. Trimming shortened V by 3 bases and J by 8 bases, and 16 bases separated the two germline ends. The CDR3 consists of 14 residues. Germline-derived CDR1 and CDR2 are MNHEY and SMNVEV (reference sequence).

The chain has TRBV6-2 or TRBV6-3 and TRBJ2-1, with TRBD1 matching 8 bases. The CDR3 is 14 residues long. Trimming cost V 7 bases and J 7 bases; bases outside gene matches: 9. Germline CDR1 reads MNHEY; CDR2 reads SVGEGT. CDR3 amino acids: CASNDRGVGNEQFF. CDR3 sequence (DNA): TGTGCCAGCAATGACAGGGGCGTCGGAAATGAGCAGTTCTTC.

This clonotype was observed many times. The chain employs TRBV7-2 and TRBJ2-5, with 8 bases lining up with TRBD1. Germline loops: CDR1 SGHTA, CDR2 FQGNSA. The CDR3 is 14 residues long. V trimming: 5 bases; J trimming: 5 bases; junction bases outside the gene matches: 7. In DNA, the CDR3 is TGTGCCAGCAGCCCCAGCCAGGGGGCGGAGACCCAGTACTTC. Residues: CASSPSQGAETQYF.

This chain joins TRBV20-1 and TRBJ1-1; possibly TRBD1 for D (6 bases). The germline V and J ends were trimmed by 5 bases and 2 bases, with 18 bases remaining between them. The CDR3 sequence is 15 residues long. Germline assignment: CDR1 DFQATT and CDR2 SNEGSKA (reference sequence). CDR3 nucleotide sequence: TGCAGTGCTCTCCTAGGGGGGTCCGCAAACACTGAAGCTTTCTTT. It specifies CSALLGGSANTEAFF.

Many counts were recorded for this clonotype. This rearrangement joins TRBV4-1 to TRBJ1-2, with 7 nucleotides matching TRBD1. The CDR3 is 15 amino acids. V shed 0 bases and J 4 bases; nucleotides not matched to a gene: 5. Per germline, CDR1 MGHRA and CDR2 YSYEKL. The CDR3 loop reads CASSQEEGAIYGYTF. DNA of the CDR3: TGCGCCAGCAGCCAAGAAGAGGGGGCAATCTATGGCTACACCTTC.

Notes on this clonotype: A much larger clone differs by one base, so this may be a read error. CDR3 sequence reads: CASRTGAGANVRTF. CDR3 nucleotides: TGTGCCAGCAGGACAGGGGCCGGGGCCAACGTCCGGACTTTC. The chain couples TRBV6-2 or TRBV6-3 to TRBJ2-6; the match to TRBD1 covers 8 bases. This CDR3 spans 14 amino acids. Per germline, CDR1 MNHEY and CDR2 SVGEGT.

The chain has TRBV20-1 and TRBJ2-7, with D perhaps matching TRBD1 (6 bases). The CDR3 runs 15 residues. The V end was cut by 5 bases, the J end by 3 bases, with 20 bases between. Germline CDR1 is DFQATT and CDR2 is SNEGSKA (reference sequence). The CDR3 nucleotides are TGCAGTGCTCCCGATCCCGCGACAGGAGGCTACGAGCAGTACTTC. Translating gives CSAPDPATGGYEQYF.

Points on this clonotype: Since a much larger clone is just one base distant, this may be a read error. This rearrangement joins TRBV5-1 to TRBJ1-4, with D perhaps TRBD1 (5 bases). This CDR3 comprises 15 residues. Germline V gives CDR1 SGHRS, CDR2 YFSETQ. The CDR3, as DNA: TGCGCCTGCAGCACCGACGGGGGAACTAATGAAAAACTGTTTTTT. It yields the protein CACSTDGGTNEKLFF. Drawing the rest from reference TRBV5-1 and TRBJ1-4, the complete variable domain is KAGVTQTPRYLIKTRGQQVTLSCSPISGHRSVSWYQQTPGQGLQFLFEYFSETQRNKGNFPGRFSGRQFSNSRSEMNVSTLELGDSALYLCACSTDGGTNEKLFFGSGTQLSVL.

A single count supports this clonotype. The chain carries TRBV29-1 and TRBJ2-7; tentative D call: TRBD2 (5 bases). Germline CDR1 and CDR2: SQVTM and ANQGSEA. The V end was cut by 4 bases, the J end by 6 bases, with 13 bases between. The CDR3 runs to 12 residues. In DNA form, the CDR3 reads TGCAGCGTTGGACCGACGGCGGGCGAGCAGTACTTC. It specifies CSVGPTAGEQYF.

This clonotype came up a few times. The chain combines TRBV7-2 with TRBJ1-3; D is undetermined. This CDR3 comprises 13 residues. CDR1 is SGHTA, CDR2 FQGNSA, per germline. V gave up 7 bases and J gave up 4 bases, with 11 bases separating them. Written as DNA, the CDR3 is TGTGCCAGCACTCGTTTGGGGGGAAACACCATATATTTT. Amino acids: CASTRLGGNTIYF.

Details on this clonotype: A much larger clone is a single base away; this may be a read error. V is TRBV5-1 and J is TRBJ2-5; 7 bases are shared with TRBD1. Germline CDR1 and CDR2: SGHRS and YFSETQ. CDR3 length: 13 amino acids. V lost 5 bases to trimming and J lost 11 bases; unmatched junction nucleotides: 12. CDR3 sequence reads: CASRSPGTESQYF. For the CDR3, the DNA is TGCGCCAGCAGGTCCCCCGGGACAGAGAGTCAGTACTTC. Combining the CDR3 with reference TRBV5-1 and TRBJ2-5 gives the whole variable domain KAGVTQTPRYLIKTRGQQVTLSCSPISGHRSVSWYQQTPGQGLQFLFEYFSETQRNKGNFPGRFSGRQFSNSRSEMNVSTLELGDSALYLCASRSPGTESQYFGPGTRLLVL.

On this clonotype itself: A much larger clonotype is one base distant, so this may be a read error. The chain combines TRBV6-6 with TRBJ1-2; D is perhaps TRBD1 (6 bases). V was shortened by 7 bases and J by 0 bases, with 12 bases between the two germline ends. The CDR3 extends over 14 amino acids. CDR1 and CDR2 (germline): MNHNY, SVGAGI (reference sequence). CDR3 DNA sequence: TGTGCCAGCAATGACAGGCCAACTAACTATGGCTACACCTTC. Its protein product is CASNDRPTNYGYTF.

Turning to this clonotype: Possible read error: a much larger clone is one base away. The chain uses TRBV27 and TRBJ2-4, with 7 bases matching TRBD1. V dropped 5 bases and J dropped 9; count of bases not matched to a gene: 13. The CDR3 contains 15 residues. CDR1 is MNHEY, CDR2 SMNVEV, per germline (reference sequence). CDR3 nucleotides: TGTGCCAGCAGTAGGGACAGTCCAAGGAGAAGCATTCAGTACTTC. Its protein product is CASSRDSPRRSIQYF.

The J gene is TRBJ2-1, the V gene TRBV10-3; no clear D. Germline CDR1 reads ENHRY; CDR2 reads SYGVKD. This CDR3 is 12 amino acids long. Trimming pared 4 bases from V and 12 bases from J, leaving 13 bases between. The CDR3 DNA reads as TGTGCCATCAGTGCATATACTCATGGGCAGTTCTTC. Its protein is CAISAYTHGQFF.

Concerning this clonotype: One base away lies a much larger clone, so this may be a sequencing read error. The V and J genes are TRBV11-2 and TRBJ1-1; D uncertain. The germline V gene encodes CDR1 SGHAT and CDR2 FQNNGV. This CDR3 spans 12 amino acids. Between the trimmed V and J ends, which lost 0 bases and 10 bases, there was a span of 9 bases. CDR3 in DNA: TGTGCCAGCAGCTTAGAAAGGTCTGGAGCTTTCTTT. Translation gives CASSLERSGAFF.